This entry lists 21 T cell receptor beta chains sequenced from one sample in a study of T cell repertoires in cytomegalovirus infection (dated by TCRdb to about 2019). Read against the paper, the sample's treatment or condition label means: in vitro stimulation with specific CMV peptide epitopes to enrich CMV-specific T cells. Instrument used: Illumina HiSeq 1500. TCRdb reran the public reads through fastp at Q25 and MiXCR, keeping productive beta chains. Merged by CDR3 protein, the rows form single entries marked with the most common genes and DNA. The sample records 140,000 to 150,000 distinct CDR3 sequences, more than 25% of which are singletons. 45% to 60% of the sample is held by the ten biggest clonotypes. These TCRs' antigens remain unknown. Sequenced material: CD8+ T cells from cultured PBMCs, taken from culture after CMV antigen stimulation. The source is a human donor in good health (CMV status not recorded). Some clones in this sample may be carry-over from other donors' samples.

The J gene is TRBJ1-5, the V gene TRBV25-1; D call uncertain. There are 14 residues in the CDR3. The V end was cut by 4 bases, the J end by 8 bases, with 15 bases between. CDR1 is MGHDK and CDR2 is SYGVNS in the germline V gene. CDR3 coding DNA: TGTGCCAGCAGTGCGGGGAGGCATTCGAAGCCCCAGCATTTT. It encodes CASSAGRHSKPQHF. Full variable domain (rest looked up from reference TRBV25-1 and TRBJ1-5): EADIYQTPRYLVIGTGKKITLECSQTMGHDKMYWYQQDPGMELHLIHYSYGVNSTEKGDLSSESTVSRIRTEHFPLTLESARPSHTSQYLCASSAGRHSKPQHFGDGTRLSIL.

V usage is TRBV3-1 and J usage is TRBJ2-1; 7 nucleotides match TRBD1. The junction had 15 bases not matched to a gene; V was cut back by 0 bases and J by 7 bases. The CDR3 spans 18 residues. Per the germline V gene, CDR1 is LGHDT and CDR2 is YNNKEL (reference sequence). The CDR3 reads CASSQEILTGWSGNEQFF. The DNA for the CDR3 is TGTGCCAGCAGCCAAGAAATCCTGACAGGGTGGAGTGGGAATGAGCAGTTCTTC.

CDR3 coding DNA: TGTGCCAGCAGCTTATTCGCTAGCACAGATACGCAGTATTTT. It codes for CASSLFASTDTQYF. The chain employs TRBV11-2 and TRBJ2-3; D call uncertain. Germline loops: CDR1 SGHAT, CDR2 FQNNGV. Trimming shortened V by 2 bases and J by 0 bases, and 6 bases separated the two germline ends. The CDR3 length is 14 residues.

This clonotype was picked up many times. The chain recombines TRBV4-1 with TRBJ2-7; D tentatively reads TRBD1 or TRBD2 (5 bases each). Deletions cut 0 bases from V and 4 bases from J, with 16 bases between. The V gene's germline CDR1 is MGHRA and CDR2 YSYEKL. The CDR3 loop spans 16 amino acids. In DNA form, the CDR3 reads TGCGCCAGCAGCCAAGATCTGAGGGGAAATGGGTACGAGCAGTACTTC. Encoded protein: CASSQDLRGNGYEQYF.

The chain is built from TRBV9 and TRBJ1-1; no reliable D call. This CDR3 comprises 13 residues. Looked up from germline, CDR1 is SGDLS and CDR2 is YYNGEE. V was cut by 4 bases and J by 0 bases, with 7 bases left in between. CDR3 loop: CASSPQLNTEAFF. The CDR3 coding sequence is TGTGCCAGCAGCCCACAGTTGAACACTGAAGCTTTCTTT.

The sample holds one count of this clonotype. The rearrangement links TRBV11-2 to TRBJ2-7, with D possibly matching TRBD2 (6 bases). The CDR3 contains 15 residues. The V gene lost 5 bases and the J gene lost 6 bases, with 20 bases spanning the gap. Germline V gene lookup returns CDR1 SGHAT and CDR2 FQNNGV. CDR3 sequence: CASSDGGWGVSEQYF. The DNA for the CDR3 is TGTGCCAGCAGCGATGGGGGGTGGGGGGTCTCCGAGCAGTACTTC.

The count of this clonotype is one. The chain has TRBV29-1 and TRBJ2-7, with 8 bases aligning to TRBD1. The CDR3 consists of 15 residues. With V trimmed by 5 bases and J by 3 bases, 12 bases remained unmatched. Germline CDR1 SQVTM, CDR2 ANQGSEA. This chain's CDR3 is CSVQGVDRDGYEQYF. The CDR3 DNA is TGCAGCGTTCAGGGCGTGGACAGGGATGGCTACGAGCAGTACTTC.

The chain couples TRBV6-6 to TRBJ1-2; the D is unclear. Germline V gene sequence: CDR1 MNHNY, CDR2 SVGAGI (reference sequence). Trimming stripped 2 bases from V and 3 bases from J, with 16 bases between. There are 16 residues in the CDR3. The CDR3 spells CASSYRTDISDYGYTF. CDR3 DNA: TGTGCCAGCAGTTACCGGACCGACATATCGGACTATGGCTACACCTTC.

The chain employs TRBV20-1 and TRBJ1-6, with D possibly TRBD1 on 6 matching bases. The germline V gene encodes CDR1 DFQATT and CDR2 SNEGSKA (reference sequence). The V end lost 6 bases, the J end lost 8 bases, and 20 bases lay between the germline ends. The CDR3 has 15 amino acids. The CDR3 spells CSAEDRGPSDSPLHF. CDR3 nucleotides: TGCAGTGCGGAAGACCGGGGGCCGTCGGATTCACCCCTCCACTTT.

V usage is TRBV13 and J usage is TRBJ1-1; no clear D gene. Germline V gene sequence: CDR1 PRHDT, CDR2 FYEKMQ (reference sequence). V shed 1 base and J shed 1 base, with 7 bases lying between them. The CDR3 contains 14 residues. The CDR3 here is CASSLVRKNTEAFF. The CDR3, as DNA: TGTGCCAGCAGCTTAGTGCGGAAGAACACTGAAGCTTTCTTT.

This chain links TRBV6-2 or TRBV6-3 with TRBJ2-5, with a weak D call TRBD1 (6 bases). Germline V gives CDR1 MNHEY, CDR2 SVGEGT. V was clipped by 8 bases and J by 3 bases, with 13 bases between them. This CDR3 contains 13 residues. Written as DNA, the CDR3 is TGTGCCAGCGAGGGACAAACAGAAGAGACCCAGTACTTC. Its protein product is CASEGQTEETQYF.

The CDR3 protein is CASTSLTGGHGYTF. The CDR3 DNA sequence: TGTGCCAGCACCAGTCTGACAGGGGGACATGGCTACACCTTC. This chain connects TRBV27 to TRBJ1-2; 9 bases match TRBD1. Germline-derived CDR1 and CDR2 are MNHEY and SMNVEV (reference sequence). J gave up 6 bases and V 7 bases, and 9 bases lay outside the gene matches. The CDR3 is 14 residues long.

The chain has TRBV29-1 and TRBJ2-2, with a tentative D call TRBD2 (5 bases). V lost 7 bases and J 0 bases, leaving 9 bases between the germline ends. CDR1 is SQVTM, CDR2 ANQGSEA, per germline. This CDR3 is 13 amino acids long. The CDR3 DNA is TGCAGCGCCGGGGAAGCGAACACCGGGGAGCTGTTTTTT. This encodes CSAGEANTGELFF.

In this sample, this clonotype turned up a few times. The chain is built from TRBV11-2 and TRBJ2-3; no reliable D call. This CDR3 has 12 amino acids. Germline V CDR1 and CDR2: SGHAT, FQNNGV. The germline V and J ends were trimmed by 4 bases and 2 bases, with 4 bases remaining between them. CDR3 sequence (DNA): TGTGCCAGCAGCTCATACACAGATACGCAGTATTTT. This sequence encodes CASSSYTDTQYF.

This rearrangement joins TRBV4-1 to TRBJ2-7; D not certain. The length of the CDR3 is 15 residues. Trimming stripped 1 base from V and 2 bases from J, with 12 bases between. Germline V lookup: CDR1 MGHRA, CDR2 YSYEKL. CDR3 loop: CASSQAFLVPYEQYF. DNA of the CDR3: TGCGCCAGCAGCCAAGCGTTCCTAGTACCCTACGAGCAGTACTTC.

The chain has TRBV7-6 and TRBJ1-5, with a weak D call TRBD1 (5 bases). The length of the CDR3 is 14 residues. With 5 bases removed from V and 5 bases from J, the gap between germline ends came to 13 bases. Germline V gene data show CDR1 as SGHVS and CDR2 as FNYEAQ. DNA for the CDR3: TGTGCCAGCAGCGGCTTGGGGACGGATCAGCCCCAGCATTTT. It yields the protein CASSGLGTDQPQHF.

This clonotype occurred a few times. The chain has TRBV6-6 and TRBJ1-1; D unclear. The germline V gene has CDR1 MNHNY and CDR2 SVGAGI (reference sequence). The CDR3 loop spans 13 amino acids. Trimming removed 5 bases from V and 2 bases from J, with 9 bases in between. The CDR3 is CASSSTANTEAFF. The CDR3 DNA reads TGTGCCAGCAGTAGCACAGCCAACACTGAAGCTTTCTTT.

This clonotype appeared many times. The V call is TRBV4-1, the J call TRBJ1-3; D uncertain. Trimming took off 4 bases at V and 2 bases at J, with 9 bases between the two ends. The CDR3 covers 14 residues. The germline V gene encodes CDR1 MGHRA and CDR2 YSYEKL. This CDR3 is CASSPPGPGNTIYF. The CDR3 nucleotides read TGCGCCAGCAGCCCCCCCGGGCCTGGAAACACCATATATTTT.

The CDR3, as DNA: TGTGCCAGCAGTTTCACAGGGAACTCTGGAAACACCATATATTTT. This encodes CASSFTGNSGNTIYF. The rearrangement joins TRBV27 to TRBJ1-3, with a possible D match to TRBD1 (6 bases). The CDR3 runs to 15 residues. CDR1 is MNHEY and CDR2 is SMNVEV in the germline V gene (reference sequence). Trimming cost V 3 bases and J 0 bases, with 9 bases left between them.

This sequence joins TRBV27 and TRBJ2-7, with 8 bases matching TRBD2. The germline V gene encodes CDR1 MNHEY and CDR2 SMNVEV (reference sequence). This CDR3 comprises 16 residues. The ends lost 0 bases at V and 7 bases at J; junction bases unmatched: 11. This CDR3 reads CASSLSSGLGYREQYF. CDR3 sequence (DNA): TGTGCCAGCAGTTTATCCTCGGGACTAGGGTATAGGGAGCAGTACTTC.

This clonotype came up a few times. This chain joins TRBV11-2 and TRBJ2-7, with D possibly TRBD2 on 5 matching bases. Germline assignment: CDR1 SGHAT and CDR2 FQNNGV. The germline V and J ends were trimmed by 3 bases and 2 bases, with 8 bases remaining between them. CDR3 size: 13 residues. This chain's CDR3 is CASSLRETYEQYF. The DNA of the CDR3 is TGTGCCAGCAGCTTGAGGGAGACCTACGAGCAGTACTTC.